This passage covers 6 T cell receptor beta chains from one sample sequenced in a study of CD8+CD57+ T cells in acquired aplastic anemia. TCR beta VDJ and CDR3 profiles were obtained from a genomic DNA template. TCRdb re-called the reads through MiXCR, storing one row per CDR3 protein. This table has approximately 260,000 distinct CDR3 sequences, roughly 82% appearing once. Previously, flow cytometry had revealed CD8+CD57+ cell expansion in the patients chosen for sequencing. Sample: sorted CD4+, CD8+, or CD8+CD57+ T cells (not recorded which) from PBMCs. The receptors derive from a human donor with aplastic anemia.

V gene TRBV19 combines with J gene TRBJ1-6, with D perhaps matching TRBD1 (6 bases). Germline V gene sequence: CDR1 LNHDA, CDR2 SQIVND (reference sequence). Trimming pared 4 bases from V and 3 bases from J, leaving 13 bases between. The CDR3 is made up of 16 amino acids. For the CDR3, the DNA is TGTGCCAGTAGTAGGTGGACAGAGGGCTATAATTCACCCCTCCACTTT. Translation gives CASSRWTEGYNSPLHF.

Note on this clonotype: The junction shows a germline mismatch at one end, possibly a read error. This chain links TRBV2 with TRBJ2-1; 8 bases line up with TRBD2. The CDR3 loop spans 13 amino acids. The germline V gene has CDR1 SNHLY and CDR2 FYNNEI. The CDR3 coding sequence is TGCGCCAGCGGGGGCGGGTGCACGGATACGCAGTTCTTT. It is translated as CASGGGCTDTQFF. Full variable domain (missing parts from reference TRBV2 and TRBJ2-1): EPEVTQTPSHQVTQMGQEVILRCVPISNHLYFYWYRQILGQKVEFLVSFYNNEISEKSEIFDDQFSVERPDGSNFTLKIRSTKLEDSAMYFCASGGGCTDTQFFGPGTRLTVL.

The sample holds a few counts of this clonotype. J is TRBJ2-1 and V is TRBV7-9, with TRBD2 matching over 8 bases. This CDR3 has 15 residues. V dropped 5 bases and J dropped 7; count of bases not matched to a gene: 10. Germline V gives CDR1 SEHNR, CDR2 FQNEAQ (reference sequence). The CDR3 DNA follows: TGTGCCAGCAGCGTCAACGGGGGGGAGATTAATGAGCAGTTCTTC. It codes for CASSVNGGEINEQFF. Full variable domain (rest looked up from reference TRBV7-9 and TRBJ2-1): DTGVSQNPRHKITKRGQNVTFRCDPISEHNRLYWYRQTLGQGPEFLTYFQNEAQLEKSRLLSDRFSAERPKGSFSTLEIQRTEQGDSAMYLCASSVNGGEINEQFFGPGTRLTVL.

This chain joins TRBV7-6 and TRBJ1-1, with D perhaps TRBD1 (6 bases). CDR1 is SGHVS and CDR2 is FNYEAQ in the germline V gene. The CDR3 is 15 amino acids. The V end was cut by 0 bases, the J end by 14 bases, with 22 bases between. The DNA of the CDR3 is TGTGCCAGCAGCTTAGCCCGCGGGACAAAAGAGACCCAGTTCTTT. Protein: CASSLARGTKETQFF.

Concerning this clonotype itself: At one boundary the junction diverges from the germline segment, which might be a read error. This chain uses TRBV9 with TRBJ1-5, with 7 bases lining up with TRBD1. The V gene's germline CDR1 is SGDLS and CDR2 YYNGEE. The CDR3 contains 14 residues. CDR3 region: CASSEWDRQGGNNF. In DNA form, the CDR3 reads TGTGCCAGCAGCGAGTGGGACCGACAGGGAGGAAACAATTTT.

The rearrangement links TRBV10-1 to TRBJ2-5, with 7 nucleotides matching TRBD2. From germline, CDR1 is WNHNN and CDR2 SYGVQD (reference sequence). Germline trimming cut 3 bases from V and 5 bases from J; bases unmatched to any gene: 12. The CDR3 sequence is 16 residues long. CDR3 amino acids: CASSDEAAGAYETQYF. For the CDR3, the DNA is TGCGCCAGCAGTGACGAAGCTGCGGGAGCATACGAGACCCAGTACTTC.